This TCR beta chain was observed in a study of coeliac disease (dated by TCRdb to between 2021 and 2023). Context from the whole study: Each coeliac patient fell into one of three classes: newly diagnosed active disease, refractory coeliac disease type I, or disease kept under control by a gluten-free diet. Refractory coeliac disease type I meant no response to a gluten-free diet for more than 12 months, together with immunophenotypically normal intraepithelial cells. Because high-resolution HLA typing was not available, biased TRBV7-2 usage was examined as a proof of principle. Next-generation sequencing of rearranged TRB and TRG CDR3 regions was used on small intestinal lymphocyte fractions taken from coeliac and non-coeliac patients. The goal was to describe the TR repertoires of small intestinal T cells in active coeliac disease, in refractory type I coeliac disease, and in coeliac disease treated with a gluten-free diet. A total of 30 or so patients took part in the full study: approximately 22 had serologically confirmed coeliac disease and 8 were controls with non-small intestinal disorders. TRB sequencing was successfully performed on samples from around 30 subjects, among which under 25 paired bulk unsorted intraepithelial and lamina propria cell samples were included. What the authors observed across the whole study: For the most part, TRB repertoires were private, with most amino acid sequences found in only one sample, and V-gene usage showed no significant difference across disease groups. Separating intraepithelial cells from lamina propria cells did not give high-purity fractions, so cross-contamination between the two compartments may have occurred. Active coeliac intraepithelial and lamina propria samples had lower TRB and TRG repertoire clonality than controls, suggesting that diverse T cells were recruited. The authors judged the approach to be unsuitable for unbiased detection of gliadin-specific T cells, because gliadin-specific T cells are scarce and rarely shared between patients.

As for this clone: The specificity of this receptor is unknown. A junction boundary mismatches the germline segment, possibly from a read error.

Cells were frozen in liquid nitrogen in DMSO/FBS as aliquots of about half a million cells, with a single aliquot from each fraction going to sequencing. Every one of the 30 study patients had an endoscopy and a small intestinal biopsy. To release intraepithelial cells, biopsies were stirred at 37 degrees Celsius for one hour in RPMI containing EGTA, MgCl2 and 1% FBS. Genomic DNA was extracted from frozen unsorted cell fractions using the Qiagen DNeasy blood extraction kit. Via the germline V gene (reference sequence), CDR1 is MNHNY and CDR2 SVGAGI. Taken from cysteine to phenylalanine, the CDR3 has 13 residues. The kept DNA is CDR3 alone, 39 bases in frame from the first base. Library prep was done by the immunoSEQ multiplex PCR assay. In a multiplexed PCR, the TR loci were amplified; reverse primers were designed against J gene segments, whereas forward primers were designed against V gene segments. Amplified CDR3 regions were sequenced on the Illumina HiSeq System. Per the authors' processing: Closely related reads were merged with a nearest-neighbour algorithm so that PCR and sequencing errors were removed and data were collapsed into unique sequences. Repertoires were summarised by clonality and by T cell density, defined as TR molecules per amount of genomic DNA input. Public TRs were defined as CDR3 amino acid sequences in at least 80% of unsorted samples, then tested for differential abundance between coeliac and control samples. Differences in clonality and density between disease groups were tested by Kruskal-Wallis tests, followed by Dunn post-tests. Drawn from immuneACCESS, this table holds only the in-frame rearrangements with V and J called that TCRdb kept. Clones are partly lost; checked studies trace under half to an unresolved V gene and leave the rest unexplained. That table furnishes V, J and clone size, whereas the DNA furnished D and trimming. The sample table holds around 8,400 clones, of which 57% were seen once. Approximately 9.8% of the sample goes to the ten largest clones.

The sequence came from a woman aged 60-75 years with celiac disease. Recombination connected TRBV6-6 to TRBJ2-7, with TRBD1 identical over 7 junction bases. Sequenced material: intraepithelial lymphocytes from the gut. Interpreted using the paper, the cell subset or site label stands for: intraepithelial cell (IEC) fraction of small intestinal biopsy. The nucleotides are TGTGCCAGCAGTGCGGAGACAGGGTACGGGCAGTACTTC. This yields the protein CASSAETGYGQYF.